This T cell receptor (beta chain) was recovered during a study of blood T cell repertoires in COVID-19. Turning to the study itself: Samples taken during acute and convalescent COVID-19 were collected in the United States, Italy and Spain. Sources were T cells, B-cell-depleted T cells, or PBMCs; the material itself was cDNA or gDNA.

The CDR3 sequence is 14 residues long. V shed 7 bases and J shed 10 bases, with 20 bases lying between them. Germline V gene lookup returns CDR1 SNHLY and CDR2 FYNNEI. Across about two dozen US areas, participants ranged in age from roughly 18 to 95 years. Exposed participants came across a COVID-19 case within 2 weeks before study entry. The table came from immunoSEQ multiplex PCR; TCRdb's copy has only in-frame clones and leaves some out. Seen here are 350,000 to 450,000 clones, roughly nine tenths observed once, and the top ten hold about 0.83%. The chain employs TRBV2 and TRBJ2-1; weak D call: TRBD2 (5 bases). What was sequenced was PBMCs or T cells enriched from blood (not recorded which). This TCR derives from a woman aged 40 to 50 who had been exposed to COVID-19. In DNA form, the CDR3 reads TGTGCCAGCATGTTCCGGGCGTCCGAGGGAGAGCAGTTCTTC. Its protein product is CASMFRASEGEQFF.